Below, 32 T cell receptor beta chains from the same sample are listed, as sequenced in a study of blood T cell repertoires in COVID-19. Sequencing used immunoSEQ multiplex PCR; TCRdb keeps in-frame clones, though not all of them. Of under 200,000 clones in the sample, roughly 88% are singletons; the top ten hold around 10%. The sequencing sample was made of peripheral blood. These receptors all stem from a woman of 80 years or more with active or convalescent COVID-19.

This clone was seen a single time. The chain joins TRBV12-3 or TRBV12-4 to TRBJ2-1; weak D call: TRBD1 (6 bases). This CDR3 region has 12 residues. Trimming pared 6 bases from V and 7 bases from J, leaving 10 bases between. The DNA of the CDR3 is TGTGCCAGCAGGTCAGGGGTGAATGAGCAGTTCTTC. Protein sequence: CASRSGVNEQFF.

Only a few counts were recorded for this clone. The chain couples TRBV18 to TRBJ2-5, with TRBD1 matching over 11 bases. The CDR3 spans 16 residues. The germline gives CDR1 KGHSH, CDR2 LQKENI. The trim removed 0 bases at V and 7 bases at J, leaving 7 bases unmatched. The CDR3: CASSPPGQGVTGTQYF. The CDR3 nucleotides read TGTGCCAGCTCACCACCGGGACAGGGGGTGACGGGGACCCAGTACTTC.

V gene TRBV10-3 combines with J gene TRBJ2-7; 8 bases line up with TRBD1. Germline values: CDR1 ENHRY, CDR2 SYGVKD. CDR3 length: 15 residues. V shed 6 bases and J 4 bases; nucleotides not matched to a gene: 11. The CDR3 DNA follows: TGTGCCATCAGCAACGAAGATAGACAGGGGTACGAGCAGTACTTC. This codes for CAISNEDRQGYEQYF.

The CDR3 here is CASSQVAERGYTF. For the CDR3, the DNA is TGTGCCAGCAGCCAAGTAGCGGAGCGGGGCTACACCTTC. This chain links TRBV3-1 (or the pseudogene TRBV3-2) with TRBJ1-2; no reliable D call. V was shortened by 1 base and J by 8 bases, with 11 bases between the two germline ends. There are 13 residues in the CDR3. CDR1 and CDR2 (germline): LGHDT, YNNKEL (reference sequence).

The V and J genes are TRBV9 and TRBJ1-2; possible D gene TRBD1, 6 bases. CDR3 size: 15 residues. Germline V gives CDR1 SGDLS, CDR2 YYNGEE. Trimming removed 4 bases at V and 5 bases at J, with 18 bases between. CDR3 DNA sequence: TGTGCCAGCAGCCCCAGGGACACATTGTGGTATGGCTACACCTTC. Its translation is CASSPRDTLWYGYTF.

The genes are TRBV5-4 and TRBJ1-2, with TRBD1 matching 12 bases. This CDR3 has 15 amino acids. V lost 4 bases to trimming and J lost 8 bases; unmatched junction nucleotides: 9. CDR1 SGHNT and CDR2 YYREEE come from the germline V gene (reference sequence). CDR3 DNA: TGTGCCAGCAGCCACCGGGACAGGGGGCGCGAGGGCTACACCTTC. It specifies CASSHRDRGREGYTF.

V is TRBV3-1 (or the pseudogene TRBV3-2) and J is TRBJ1-5, with 8 bases lining up with TRBD1. Per germline, CDR1 LGHDT and CDR2 YNNKEL (reference sequence). The CDR3 length is 17 residues. J was trimmed by 1 base and V by 1 base; bases with no gene match: 6. The CDR3 bases are TGTGCCAGCAGCCAAGGACAGGGGTTGGGCAGCAATCAGCCCCAGCATTTT. Translation: CASSQGQGLGSNQPQHF.

This clone was seen once. The J gene is TRBJ1-2, the V gene TRBV6-5; maybe TRBD1 (6 bases). Germline CDR1 and CDR2: MNHEY and SVGAGI. V was cut by 10 bases and J by 4 bases, with 16 bases left in between. CDR3 size: 13 residues. CDR3 amino acids: CATAQGFTYGYTF. The CDR3 DNA reads TGTGCCACCGCCCAGGGGTTTACCTATGGCTACACCTTC.

The V call is TRBV18, the J call TRBJ2-5; D is perhaps TRBD2 (6 bases). With 4 bases removed from V and 0 bases from J, the gap between germline ends came to 9 bases. CDR3 length equals 14 residues. In germline, CDR1 is KGHSH, CDR2 LQKENI. This chain's CDR3 is CASSLRGYQETQYF. The CDR3 bases are TGTGCCAGCTCACTCCGGGGGTACCAAGAGACCCAGTACTTC.

This rearrangement joins TRBV6-5 to TRBJ2-1; 7 bases agree with TRBD1. CDR1 MNHEY and CDR2 SVGAGI come from the germline V gene. With V trimmed by 2 bases and J by 3 bases, 1 base remained unmatched. The CDR3 sequence is 14 residues long. In DNA form, the CDR3 reads TGTGCCAGCAGTTACCGGGACAGCTACAATGAGCAGTTCTTC. Translating it yields CASSYRDSYNEQFF.

In DNA, the CDR3 is TGTGCCAGCAGCTTATTGCAGGGGATGGGTGAAAAACTGTTTTTT. Its protein is CASSLLQGMGEKLFF. The chain has TRBV7-2 and TRBJ1-4; tentatively, D is TRBD1 (6 bases). The CDR3 has 15 residues. The V gene lost 2 bases and the J gene lost 7 bases, with 14 bases spanning the gap. CDR1 is SGHTA, CDR2 FQGNSA, per germline.

The chain combines TRBV5-1 with TRBJ2-7; D perhaps matches TRBD2 (6 bases). V was pared by 0 bases and J by 0 bases, with 10 bases between. The CDR3 is 15 amino acids. Germline loops: CDR1 SGHRS, CDR2 YFSETQ. Here the CDR3 DNA reads TGCGCCAGCAGCTTGGGGGACGGGAGCTCCTACGAGCAGTACTTC. As protein: CASSLGDGSSYEQYF. Complete variable domain (other parts from reference TRBV5-1 and TRBJ2-7): KAGVTQTPRYLIKTRGQQVTLSCSPISGHRSVSWYQQTPGQGLQFLFEYFSETQRNKGNFPGRFSGRQFSNSRSEMNVSTLELGDSALYLCASSLGDGSSYEQYFGPGTRLTVT.

The genes are TRBV9 and TRBJ2-5; D might be TRBD1 (7 bases). With 0 bases removed from V and 7 bases from J, the gap between germline ends came to 19 bases. The germline V gene has CDR1 SGDLS and CDR2 YYNGEE. The CDR3 runs 16 residues. CDR3 region: CASSVDGGGDLATQYF. As DNA, the CDR3 is TGTGCCAGCAGCGTAGATGGAGGGGGCGATTTAGCGACCCAGTACTTC. The variable domain in full, with the rest retrieved from reference TRBV9 and TRBJ2-5, is DSGVTQTPKHLITATGQRVTLRCSPRSGDLSVYWYQQSLDQGLQFLIQYYNGEERAKGNILERFSAQQFPDLHSELNLSSLELGDSALYFCASSVDGGGDLATQYFGPGTRLLVL.

The chain employs TRBV4-3 and TRBJ1-2, with 7 bases identical to TRBD1. V gave up 0 bases and J gave up 4 bases; unmatched junction bases: 8. The germline CDR1 and CDR2 sequences are LGHNA and YSLEER. The CDR3 consists of 16 residues. CDR3 in amino acids: CASSQETTGNGYGYTF. DNA of the CDR3: TGCGCCAGCAGCCAAGAAACGACAGGGAATGGCTATGGCTACACCTTC.

The chain uses TRBV5-4 and TRBJ2-1; 10 nucleotides align to TRBD2. The CDR3 is 17 amino acids. Looked up from germline, CDR1 is SGHNT and CDR2 is YYREEE (reference sequence). The J segment lost 6 bases and the V segment lost 0 bases, leaving 9 bases of the junction unmatched. CDR3 residues: CASSLAAGSGGSNEQFF. For the CDR3, the DNA is TGTGCCAGCAGCTTGGCCGCTGGTAGCGGGGGGAGCAATGAGCAGTTCTTC.

The chain uses TRBV7-2 and TRBJ2-7; 12 positions match TRBD2. After removal of 2 bases from V and 5 bases from J, the junction contained 7 bases not matched to a gene. The CDR3 length is 16 residues. In germline, CDR1 is SGHTA, CDR2 FQGNSA. CDR3 DNA sequence: TGTGCCAGCAGCTTACGGTCTAGCGGGGGGGCCCACGAGCAGTACTTC. Translated, it gives CASSLRSSGGAHEQYF. Full variable domain (rest looked up from reference TRBV7-2 and TRBJ2-7): GAGVSQSPSNKVTEKGKDVELRCDPISGHTALYWYRQSLGQGLEFLIYFQGNSAPDKSGLPSDRFSAERTGGSVSTLTIQRTQQEDSAVYLCASSLRSSGGAHEQYFGPGTRLTVT.

CDR3 bases: TGTGCCAGCAGCTTCAACCCGCGTCGGGACAGGGGTCAGAGCTCTGGAAACACCATATATTTT. It codes for CASSFNPRRDRGQSSGNTIYF. The gene calls are TRBV7-6 and TRBJ1-3, with TRBD1 matching over 10 bases. CDR3 size: 21 residues. V was pared by 3 bases and J by 0 bases, with 17 bases of the junction left unmatched. Per germline, CDR1 SGHVS and CDR2 FNYEAQ.

The chain carries TRBV29-1 and TRBJ1-1; D is ambiguous. Per germline, CDR1 SQVTM and CDR2 ANQGSEA. The V end was cut by 5 bases, the J end by 2 bases, with 15 bases between. CDR3 length equals 14 residues. The CDR3 sequence: CSVRRQTANTEAFF. In nucleotides, the CDR3 is TGCAGCGTTAGGCGGCAAACTGCAAACACTGAAGCTTTCTTT.

This clone was observed once. The chain couples TRBV27 to TRBJ1-5; 7 bases align to TRBD1. Losses at the gene ends were 2 bases for V and 8 bases for J; bases not matched to a gene: 3. Germline V gives CDR1 MNHEY, CDR2 SMNVEV (reference sequence). The length of the CDR3 is 13 residues. The CDR3 loop is CASSLNRGEPQHF. The CDR3 nucleotides are TGTGCCAGCAGTTTAAACAGGGGAGAGCCCCAGCATTTT.

The rearrangement uses TRBV11-2 and TRBJ2-7, with TRBD1 matching over 7 bases. J gave up 3 bases and V 2 bases, and 4 bases lay outside the gene matches. CDR1 and CDR2 from the germline V gene are SGHAT and FQNNGV. This CDR3 contains 14 residues. For the CDR3, the DNA is TGTGCCAGCAGCTTACGACAGGGCCTCTACGAGCAGTACTTC. It codes for CASSLRQGLYEQYF.

The V call is TRBV12-3 or TRBV12-4, the J call TRBJ1-2, with a weak D call TRBD1 (6 bases). V lost 6 bases to trimming and J lost 8 bases, with 16 bases between them. The CDR3 covers 13 residues. The CDR3 loop is CASSTQGIRGYTF. The CDR3, as DNA: TGTGCCAGCAGCACACAGGGAATTAGGGGCTACACCTTC.

This rearrangement joins TRBV7-3 to TRBJ2-5; D is undetermined. This CDR3 has 13 amino acids. In germline, CDR1 is SGHTA, CDR2 FQGTGA. V shed 5 bases and J shed 2 bases, with 9 bases lying between them. The CDR3 protein is CASSTYSQETQYF. The CDR3 DNA is TGTGCCAGCAGCACTTACAGTCAAGAGACCCAGTACTTC.

The chain is built from TRBV19 and TRBJ1-3, with unresolved D. V lost 1 base to trimming and J lost 1 base, with 5 bases between them. CDR1 and CDR2 (germline): LNHDA, SQIVND (reference sequence). The CDR3 has 14 residues. This chain's CDR3 is CASSIGVSGNTIYF. DNA of the CDR3: TGTGCCAGTAGTATAGGCGTATCTGGAAACACCATATATTTT.

The DNA for the CDR3 is TGTGCCAGCAGCTCCCGGACAGGGGGCACCCTTAACTATGGCTACACCTTC. It yields the protein CASSSRTGGTLNYGYTF. The chain combines TRBV11-2 with TRBJ1-2, with TRBD1 identical over 11 bases. Trimming at V came to 4 bases and at J to 1 base, leaving 8 bases not matched to a gene. The germline CDR1 and CDR2 sequences are SGHAT and FQNNGV. The CDR3 has 17 residues.

This chain connects TRBV18 to TRBJ2-3; no definite D call. This CDR3 contains 15 residues. The V end was cut by 2 bases, the J end by 0 bases, with 9 bases between. CDR1 is KGHSH and CDR2 is LQKENI in the germline V gene. CDR3 sequence: CASSPSQPSTDTQYF. CDR3 in DNA: TGTGCCAGCTCACCAAGCCAACCTAGCACAGATACGCAGTATTTT. Drawing the rest from reference TRBV18 and TRBJ2-3, the complete variable domain is NAGVMQNPRHLVRRRGQEARLRCSPMKGHSHVYWYRQLPEEGLKFMVYLQKENIIDESGMPKERFSAEFPKEGPSILRIQQVVRGDSAAYFCASSPSQPSTDTQYFGPGTRLTVL.

The V gene is TRBV5-4, the J gene TRBJ2-3; weak D call: TRBD1 (6 bases). CDR3 length equals 15 residues. V was trimmed by 3 bases and J by 2 bases, leaving 13 bases between them. Germline loops: CDR1 SGHNT, CDR2 YYREEE (reference sequence). The CDR3 coding sequence is TGTGCCAGCAGCTCCGACAGGTGGGCCACAGATACGCAGTATTTT. Amino acids: CASSSDRWATDTQYF.

The J gene is TRBJ2-7, the V gene TRBV7-9, with TRBD1 identical over 7 bases. The trim removed 2 bases at V and 2 bases at J, leaving 12 bases unmatched. Per germline, CDR1 SEHNR and CDR2 FQNEAQ (reference sequence). CDR3 length equals 17 residues. CDR3 protein: CASSLWAGGDRPYEQYF. The DNA of the CDR3 is TGTGCCAGCAGCTTATGGGCTGGTGGGGACAGACCCTACGAGCAGTACTTC. The variable domain in full, completed from reference TRBV7-9 and TRBJ2-7, reads DTGVSQNPRHKITKRGQNVTFRCDPISEHNRLYWYRQTLGQGPEFLTYFQNEAQLEKSRLLSDRFSAERPKGSFSTLEIQRTEQGDSAMYLCASSLWAGGDRPYEQYFGPGTRLTVT.

The V and J genes are TRBV12-3 or TRBV12-4 and TRBJ2-2; D possibly corresponds to TRBD2 (5 bases). The V end lost 6 bases, the J end lost 7 bases, and 12 bases lay between the germline ends. The CDR3 has 13 residues. The CDR3 DNA reads TGTGCCAGCAGCCCCCGGGAAGGCGGGGAGCTGTTTTTT. This gives the protein CASSPREGGELFF.

The rearrangement uses TRBV11-2 and TRBJ2-4, with TRBD1 as a possible D gene (6 bases). This CDR3 spans 14 amino acids. V lost 5 bases to trimming and J lost 2 bases, with 10 bases between them. Germline CDR1 SGHAT, CDR2 FQNNGV. CDR3 sequence reads: CASSLQGTKNIQYF. CDR3 coding DNA: TGTGCCAGCAGCCTCCAGGGGACCAAAAACATTCAGTACTTC.

The chain links TRBV6-5 to TRBJ2-5; tentatively, D is TRBD2 (7 bases). Germline-derived CDR1 and CDR2 are MNHEY and SVGAGI. V dropped 11 bases and J dropped 2 bases, with 15 bases sitting between them. The CDR3 extends over 13 amino acids. The CDR3 protein is CAEIRGAQETQYF. CDR3 sequence (DNA): TGTGCCGAAATCCGGGGGGCTCAAGAGACCCAGTACTTC.

This clone occurred a few times. The gene calls are TRBV6-5 and TRBJ2-4; 10 nucleotides align to TRBD1. Germline CDR1 is MNHEY and CDR2 is SVGAGI. The V gene end was trimmed by 10 bases and the J gene end by 10 bases; junction bases not matched to a gene: 7. This CDR3 region has 12 residues. The CDR3 coding sequence is TGTGCCACTTCCGGGACAGGGGAAATTCAGTACTTC. Translation: CATSGTGEIQYF.

V is TRBV30 and J is TRBJ2-3; the D gene is possibly TRBD2 (6 bases). The CDR3 is 15 amino acids. CDR1 is GTSNPN and CDR2 is SVGIG in the germline V gene (reference sequence). Trimming left V 0 bases short and J 0 bases short, with 10 bases between. The DNA for the CDR3 is TGTGCCTGGAGTGTGGGTGGGACTAGCACAGATACGCAGTATTTT. It yields the protein CAWSVGGTSTDTQYF.